The clone carrying this T cell receptor beta chain was detected ten times or more. The sample originates from a study of shared clonotypes between healthy human individuals. Trimming took off 2 bases at V and 4 bases at J, with 14 bases between the two ends. The V gene's germline CDR1 is LNHDA and CDR2 SQIVND (reference sequence). The CDR3 has 15 residues. Assay execution proceeded at the deep level. Researchers sequenced unsorted PBMC DNA using ten immunoSEQ deep assay plates. TCRdb's copy holds only in-frame clones and misses some; the assay was immunoSEQ multiplex PCR. Of roughly 96,000 clones detected, roughly 45% appear once; the ten largest clones hold less than 15%.

V is TRBV19 and J is TRBJ1-1; the D is unclear. Sequencing was performed on PBMCs. The sequence was obtained from a woman in her 40s in good health. Some clones in this sample may be carry-over from other donors' samples. CDR3 nucleotide sequence: TGTGCCAGTAGTATAATAGGGTCGGGGAGCACTGAAGCTTTCTTT. Translation gives CASSIIGSGSTEAFF.